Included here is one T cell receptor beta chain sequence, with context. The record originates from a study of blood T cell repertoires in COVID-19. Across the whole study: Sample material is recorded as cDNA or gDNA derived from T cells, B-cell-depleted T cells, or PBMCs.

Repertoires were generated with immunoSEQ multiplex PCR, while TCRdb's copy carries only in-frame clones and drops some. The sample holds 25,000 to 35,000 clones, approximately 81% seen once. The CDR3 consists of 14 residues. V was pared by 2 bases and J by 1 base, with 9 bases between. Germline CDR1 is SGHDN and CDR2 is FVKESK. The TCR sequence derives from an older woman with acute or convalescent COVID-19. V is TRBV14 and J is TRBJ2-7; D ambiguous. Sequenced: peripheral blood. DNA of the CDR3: TGTGCCAGCAGCCAAAGCCCACAGTCCTACGAGCAGTACTTC. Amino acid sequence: CASSQSPQSYEQYF.